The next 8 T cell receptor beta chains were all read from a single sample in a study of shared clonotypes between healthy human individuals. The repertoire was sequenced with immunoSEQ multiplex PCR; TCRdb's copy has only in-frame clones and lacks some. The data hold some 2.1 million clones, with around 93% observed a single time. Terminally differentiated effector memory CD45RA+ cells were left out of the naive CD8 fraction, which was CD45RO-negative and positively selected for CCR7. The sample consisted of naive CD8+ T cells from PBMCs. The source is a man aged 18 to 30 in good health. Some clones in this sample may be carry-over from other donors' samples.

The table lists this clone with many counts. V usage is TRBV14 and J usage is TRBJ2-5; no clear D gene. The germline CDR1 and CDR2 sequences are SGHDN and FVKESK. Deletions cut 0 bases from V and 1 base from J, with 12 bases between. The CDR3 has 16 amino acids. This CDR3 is CASSQDPRRGQETQYF. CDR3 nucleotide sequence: TGTGCCAGCAGCCAAGATCCCAGGCGCGGCCAAGAGACCCAGTACTTC.

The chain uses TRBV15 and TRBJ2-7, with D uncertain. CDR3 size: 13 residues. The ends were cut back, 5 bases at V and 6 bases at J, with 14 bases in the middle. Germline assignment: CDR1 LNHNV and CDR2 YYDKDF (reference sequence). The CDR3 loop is CATSPEIYFEQYF. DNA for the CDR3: TGTGCCACCAGCCCCGAAATCTATTTCGAGCAGTACTTC.

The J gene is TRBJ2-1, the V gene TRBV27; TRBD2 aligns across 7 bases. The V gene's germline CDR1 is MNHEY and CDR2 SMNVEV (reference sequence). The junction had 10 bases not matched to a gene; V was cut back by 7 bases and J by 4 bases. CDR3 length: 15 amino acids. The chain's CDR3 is CASNNGASGYNEQFF. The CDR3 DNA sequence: TGTGCCAGCAACAATGGGGCTAGCGGATACAATGAGCAGTTCTTC.

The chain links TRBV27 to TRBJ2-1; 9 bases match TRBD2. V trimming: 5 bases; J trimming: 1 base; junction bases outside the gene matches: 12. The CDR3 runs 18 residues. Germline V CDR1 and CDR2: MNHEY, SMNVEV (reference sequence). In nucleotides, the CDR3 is TGTGCCAGCAGTCCCTTAGCGGGAGAGGGTTGGTCCTACAATGAGCAGTTCTTC. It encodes CASSPLAGEGWSYNEQFF.

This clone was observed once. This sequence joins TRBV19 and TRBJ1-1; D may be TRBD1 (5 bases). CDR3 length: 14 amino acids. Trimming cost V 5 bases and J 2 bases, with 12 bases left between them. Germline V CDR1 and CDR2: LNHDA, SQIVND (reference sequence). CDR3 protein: CASSVRDVNTEAFF. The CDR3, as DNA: TGTGCCAGTAGTGTCAGGGATGTTAACACTGAAGCTTTCTTT.

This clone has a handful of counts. CDR3 region: CASGLMPGVEAFF. CDR3 sequence (DNA): TGTGCTAGTGGTTTGATGCCGGGGGTGGAAGCTTTCTTT. The gene calls are TRBV12-5 and TRBJ1-1; possible D gene TRBD1, 5 bases. V was clipped by 2 bases and J by 8 bases, with 12 bases between them. The germline gives CDR1 LGHNT, CDR2 FRNRAP. The length of the CDR3 is 13 residues. The full variable domain, rest sourced from reference TRBV12-5 and TRBJ1-1, is DARVTQTPRHKVTEMGQEVTMRCQPILGHNTVFWYRQTMMQGLELLAYFRNRAPLDDSGMPKDRFSAEMPDATLATLKIQPSEPRDSAVYFCASGLMPGVEAFFGQGTRLTVV.

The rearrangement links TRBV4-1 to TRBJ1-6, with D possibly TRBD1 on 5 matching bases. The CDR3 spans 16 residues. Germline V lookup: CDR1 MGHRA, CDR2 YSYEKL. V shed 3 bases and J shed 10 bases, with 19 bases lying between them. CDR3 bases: TGCGCCAGCAGCCAGAAACTAGGGGAGGTGGGCTCACCCCTCCACTTT. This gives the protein CASSQKLGEVGSPLHF.

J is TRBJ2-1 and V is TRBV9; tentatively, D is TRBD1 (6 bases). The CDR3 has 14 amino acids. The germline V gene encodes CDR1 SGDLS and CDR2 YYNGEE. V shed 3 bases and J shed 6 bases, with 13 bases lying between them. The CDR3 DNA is TGTGCCAGCAGCGCCACAGGGAAGGGCAATGAGCAGTTCTTC. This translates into CASSATGKGNEQFF.